This T cell receptor beta chain was found in a study of graft-versus-host responses after intestinal transplantation. Study results and caveats: Allografts carried high graft-versus-host to host-versus-graft clonal ratios in patients having graft-donor T cell macrochimerism.

Method: immunoSEQ multiplex PCR; TCRdb's copy keeps in-frame clones and lacks some. This table has tens of thousands of clones, 80% to 95% appearing once. CDR1 is LNHDA, CDR2 SQIVND, per germline (reference sequence). CDR3 size: 15 residues. V was clipped by 10 bases and J by 2 bases, with 19 bases between them. With respect to this clone: Its antigen is undetermined.

Sequenced here: unstimulated CD4+ T cells sorted from spleen or lymph node cells, sampled before transplant. The V call is TRBV19, the J call TRBJ2-3; a weak D match, TRBD1 (6 bases). The receptor was derived from a human donor who was the organ donor for an intestinal transplant. CDR3 sequence reads: CATTRTEKNTDTQYF. CDR3 bases: TGTGCCACAACCCGGACAGAAAAAAACACAGATACGCAGTATTTT.